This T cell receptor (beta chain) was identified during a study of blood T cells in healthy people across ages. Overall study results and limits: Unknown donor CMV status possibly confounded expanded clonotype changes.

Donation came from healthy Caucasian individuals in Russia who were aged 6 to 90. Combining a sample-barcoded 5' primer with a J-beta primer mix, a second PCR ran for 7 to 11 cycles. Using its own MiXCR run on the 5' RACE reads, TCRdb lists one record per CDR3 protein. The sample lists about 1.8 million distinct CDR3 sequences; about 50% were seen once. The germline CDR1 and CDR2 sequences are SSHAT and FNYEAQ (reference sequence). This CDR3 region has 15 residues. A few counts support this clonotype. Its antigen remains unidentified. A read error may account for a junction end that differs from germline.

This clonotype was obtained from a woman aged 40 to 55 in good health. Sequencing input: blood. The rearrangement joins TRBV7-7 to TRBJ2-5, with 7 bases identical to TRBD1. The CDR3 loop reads CASSALGRTGETQYF. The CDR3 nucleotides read TGTGCTAGCAGCGCCCTGGGAAGGACAGGAGAGACCCAGTACTTC.